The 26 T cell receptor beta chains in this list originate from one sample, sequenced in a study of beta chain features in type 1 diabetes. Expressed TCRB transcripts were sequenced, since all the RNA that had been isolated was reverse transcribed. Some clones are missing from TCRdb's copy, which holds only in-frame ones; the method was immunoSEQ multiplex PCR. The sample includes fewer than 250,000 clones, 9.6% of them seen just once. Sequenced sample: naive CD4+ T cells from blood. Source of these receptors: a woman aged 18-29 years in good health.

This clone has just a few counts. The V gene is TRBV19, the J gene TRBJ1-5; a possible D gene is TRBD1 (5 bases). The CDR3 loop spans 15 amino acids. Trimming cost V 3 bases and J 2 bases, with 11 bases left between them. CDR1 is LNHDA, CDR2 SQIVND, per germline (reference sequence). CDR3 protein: CASSIQGGGNQPQHF. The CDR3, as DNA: TGTGCCAGTAGTATTCAGGGAGGGGGCAATCAGCCCCAGCATTTT.

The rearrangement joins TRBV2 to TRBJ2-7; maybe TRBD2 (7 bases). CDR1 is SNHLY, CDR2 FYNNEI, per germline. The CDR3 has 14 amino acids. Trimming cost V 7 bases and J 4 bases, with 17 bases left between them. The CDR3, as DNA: TGTGCCAGCAAAACGGGGGGCGCAGCGTACGAGCAGTACTTC. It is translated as CASKTGGAAYEQYF.

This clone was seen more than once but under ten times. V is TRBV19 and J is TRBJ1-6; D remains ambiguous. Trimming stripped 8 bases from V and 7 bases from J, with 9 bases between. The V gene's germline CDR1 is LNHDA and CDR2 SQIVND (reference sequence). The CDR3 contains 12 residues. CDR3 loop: CASGLTNSPLHF. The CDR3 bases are TGTGCCAGTGGCTTAACAAATTCACCCCTCCACTTT.

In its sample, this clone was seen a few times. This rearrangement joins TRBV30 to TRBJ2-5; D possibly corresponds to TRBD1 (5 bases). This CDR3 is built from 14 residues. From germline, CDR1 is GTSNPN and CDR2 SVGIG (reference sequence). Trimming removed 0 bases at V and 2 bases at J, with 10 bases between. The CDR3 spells CAWSVQDSQETQYF. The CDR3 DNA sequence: TGTGCCTGGAGTGTACAGGATTCTCAAGAGACCCAGTACTTC. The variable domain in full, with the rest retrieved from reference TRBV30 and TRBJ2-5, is SQTIHQWPATLVQPVGSPLSLECTVEGTSNPNLYWYRQAAGRGLQLLFYSVGIGQISSEVPQNLSASRPQDRQFILSSKKLLLSDSGFYLCAWSVQDSQETQYFGPGTRLLVL.

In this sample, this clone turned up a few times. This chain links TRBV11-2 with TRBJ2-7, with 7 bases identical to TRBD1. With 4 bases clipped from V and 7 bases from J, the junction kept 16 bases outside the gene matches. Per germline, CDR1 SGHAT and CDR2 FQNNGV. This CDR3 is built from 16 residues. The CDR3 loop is CASSSRGSTGKWEQYF. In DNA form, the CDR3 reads TGTGCCAGCAGCTCAAGAGGGTCGACAGGGAAGTGGGAGCAGTACTTC.

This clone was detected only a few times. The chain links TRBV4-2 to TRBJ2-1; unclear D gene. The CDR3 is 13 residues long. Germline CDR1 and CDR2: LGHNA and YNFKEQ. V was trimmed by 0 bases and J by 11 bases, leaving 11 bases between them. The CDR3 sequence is CASSQDFVSQQFF. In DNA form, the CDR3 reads TGTGCCAGCAGCCAAGATTTCGTTTCTCAGCAGTTCTTC.

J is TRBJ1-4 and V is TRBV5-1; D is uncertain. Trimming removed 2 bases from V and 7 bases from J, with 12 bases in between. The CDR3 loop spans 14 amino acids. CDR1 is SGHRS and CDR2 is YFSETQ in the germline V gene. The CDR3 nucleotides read TGCGCCAGCAGCTTAACCGGGAGGGCTGAAAAACTGTTTTTT. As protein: CASSLTGRAEKLFF.

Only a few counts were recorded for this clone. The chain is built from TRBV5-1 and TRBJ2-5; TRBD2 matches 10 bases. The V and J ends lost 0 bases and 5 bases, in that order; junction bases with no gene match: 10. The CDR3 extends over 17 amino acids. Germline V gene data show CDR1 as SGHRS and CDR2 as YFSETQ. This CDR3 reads CASSLEAGGPIRETQYF. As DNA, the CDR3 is TGCGCCAGCAGCTTGGAAGCGGGAGGGCCTATCAGGGAGACCCAGTACTTC.

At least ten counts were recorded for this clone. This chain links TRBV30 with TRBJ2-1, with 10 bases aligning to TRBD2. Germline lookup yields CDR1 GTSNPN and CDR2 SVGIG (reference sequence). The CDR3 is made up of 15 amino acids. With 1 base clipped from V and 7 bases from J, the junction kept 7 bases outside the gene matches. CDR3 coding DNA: TGTGCCTGGAGTGCACTAGCGGGAATTCGGAATGAGCAGTTCTTC. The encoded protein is CAWSALAGIRNEQFF.

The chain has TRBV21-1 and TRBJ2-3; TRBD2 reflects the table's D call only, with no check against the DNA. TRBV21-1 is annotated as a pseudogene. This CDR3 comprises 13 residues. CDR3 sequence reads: CASSEKATDTQYF. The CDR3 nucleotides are TGTGCCAGCAGCGAAAAAGCGACAGATACGCAGTATTTT.

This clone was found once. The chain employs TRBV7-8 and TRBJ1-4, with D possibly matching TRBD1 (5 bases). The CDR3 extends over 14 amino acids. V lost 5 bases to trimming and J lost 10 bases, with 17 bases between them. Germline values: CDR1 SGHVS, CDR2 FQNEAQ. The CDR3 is CASSPIGTPRKLFF. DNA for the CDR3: TGTGCCAGCAGCCCGATAGGGACTCCCCGAAAACTGTTTTTT.

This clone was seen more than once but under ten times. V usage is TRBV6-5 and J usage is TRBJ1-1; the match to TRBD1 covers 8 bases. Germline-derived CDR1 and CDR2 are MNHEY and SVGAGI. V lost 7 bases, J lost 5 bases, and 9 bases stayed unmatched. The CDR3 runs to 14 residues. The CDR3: CASTPDRGRTEAFF. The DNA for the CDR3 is TGTGCCAGCACCCCAGACAGGGGTCGGACTGAAGCTTTCTTT.

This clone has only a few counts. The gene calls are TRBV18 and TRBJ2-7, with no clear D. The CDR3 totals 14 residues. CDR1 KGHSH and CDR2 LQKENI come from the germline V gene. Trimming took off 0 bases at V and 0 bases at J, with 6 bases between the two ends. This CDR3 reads CASSPPVGSYEQYF. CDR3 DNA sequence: TGTGCCAGCTCACCACCGGTCGGCTCCTACGAGCAGTACTTC.

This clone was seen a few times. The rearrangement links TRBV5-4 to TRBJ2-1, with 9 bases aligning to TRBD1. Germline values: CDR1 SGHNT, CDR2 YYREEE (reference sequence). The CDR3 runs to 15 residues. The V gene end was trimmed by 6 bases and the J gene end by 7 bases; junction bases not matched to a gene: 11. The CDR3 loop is CASTLGRDRVNEQFF. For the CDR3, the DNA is TGTGCCAGCACCCTTGGCCGGGACAGGGTTAATGAGCAGTTCTTC.

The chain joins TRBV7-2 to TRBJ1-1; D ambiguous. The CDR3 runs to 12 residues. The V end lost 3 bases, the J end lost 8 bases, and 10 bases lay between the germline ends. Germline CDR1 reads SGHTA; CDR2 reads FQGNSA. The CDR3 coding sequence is TGTGCCAGCAGCTTGGGCATCCTAGAAGCTTTCTTT. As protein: CASSLGILEAFF. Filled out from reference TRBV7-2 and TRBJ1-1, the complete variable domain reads GAGVSQSPSNKVTEKGKDVELRCDPISGHTALYWYRQSLGQGLEFLIYFQGNSAPDKSGLPSDRFSAERTGGSVSTLTIQRTQQEDSAVYLCASSLGILEAFFGQGTRLTVV.

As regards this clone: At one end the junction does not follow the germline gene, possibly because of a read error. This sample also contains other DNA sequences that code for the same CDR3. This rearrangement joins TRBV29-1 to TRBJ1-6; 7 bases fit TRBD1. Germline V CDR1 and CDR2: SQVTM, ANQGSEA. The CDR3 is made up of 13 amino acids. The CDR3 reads CSVSTGIDSPLHF. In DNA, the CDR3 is TGCAGCGTCTCGACAGGGATTGATTCGCCCCTCCACTTT. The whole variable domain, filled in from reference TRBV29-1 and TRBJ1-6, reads SAVISQKPSRDICQRGTSLTIQCQVDSQVTMMFWYRQQPGQSLTLIATANQGSEATYESGFVIDKFPISRPNLTFSTLTVSNMSPEDSSIYLCSVSTGIDSPLHFGNGTRLTVT.

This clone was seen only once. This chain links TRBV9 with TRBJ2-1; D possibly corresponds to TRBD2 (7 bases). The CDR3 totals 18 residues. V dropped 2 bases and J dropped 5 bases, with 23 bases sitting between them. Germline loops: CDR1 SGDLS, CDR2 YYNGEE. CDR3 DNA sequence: TGTGCCAGCAGCGTCCAAGCACGGGGGGCGAGAGGGGACAATGAGCAGTTCTTC. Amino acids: CASSVQARGARGDNEQFF.

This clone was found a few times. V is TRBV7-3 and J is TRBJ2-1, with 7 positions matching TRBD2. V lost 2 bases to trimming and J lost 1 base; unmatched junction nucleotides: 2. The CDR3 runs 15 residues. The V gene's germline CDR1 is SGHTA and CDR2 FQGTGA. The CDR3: CASSLDGGSYNEQFF. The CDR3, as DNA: TGTGCCAGCAGCTTAGACGGGGGGTCCTACAATGAGCAGTTCTTC.

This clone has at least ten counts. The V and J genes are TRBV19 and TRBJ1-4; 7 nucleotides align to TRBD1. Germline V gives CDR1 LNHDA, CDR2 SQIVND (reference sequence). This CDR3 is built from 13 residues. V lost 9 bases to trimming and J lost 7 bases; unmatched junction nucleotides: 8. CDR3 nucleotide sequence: TGTGCCAGCAAGACAGGGACGACTGAAAAACTGTTTTTT. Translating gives CASKTGTTEKLFF.

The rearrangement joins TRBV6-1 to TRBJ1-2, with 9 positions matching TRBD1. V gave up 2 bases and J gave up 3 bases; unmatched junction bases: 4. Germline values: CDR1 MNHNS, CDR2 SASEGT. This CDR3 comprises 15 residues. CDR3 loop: CASSEKQGADYGYTF. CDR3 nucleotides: TGTGCCAGCAGTGAAAAACAGGGGGCCGACTATGGCTACACCTTC.

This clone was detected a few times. Here the CDR3 reads CASSPTSGSGDTQYF. CDR3 sequence (DNA): TGTGCCAGCTCACCGACTAGCGGGAGCGGAGATACGCAGTATTTT. This rearrangement joins TRBV18 to TRBJ2-3; 12 bases fit TRBD2. CDR3 size: 15 residues. Germline values: CDR1 KGHSH, CDR2 LQKENI. Losses at the gene ends were 3 bases for V and 5 bases for J; bases not matched to a gene: 3.

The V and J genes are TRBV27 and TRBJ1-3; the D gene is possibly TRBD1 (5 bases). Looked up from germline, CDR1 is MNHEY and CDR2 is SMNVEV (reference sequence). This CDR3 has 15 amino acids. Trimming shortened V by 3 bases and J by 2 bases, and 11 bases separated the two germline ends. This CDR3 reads CASSLGGAPGNTIYF. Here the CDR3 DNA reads TGTGCCAGCAGTTTGGGGGGAGCGCCTGGAAACACCATATATTTT.

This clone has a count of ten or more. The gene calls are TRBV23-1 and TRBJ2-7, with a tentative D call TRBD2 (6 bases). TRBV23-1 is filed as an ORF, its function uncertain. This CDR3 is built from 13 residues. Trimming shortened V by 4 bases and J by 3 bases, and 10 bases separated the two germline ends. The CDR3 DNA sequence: TGCGCCAGCAGTCCCCTAGCGAGCTACGAGCAGTACTTC. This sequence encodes CASSPLASYEQYF.

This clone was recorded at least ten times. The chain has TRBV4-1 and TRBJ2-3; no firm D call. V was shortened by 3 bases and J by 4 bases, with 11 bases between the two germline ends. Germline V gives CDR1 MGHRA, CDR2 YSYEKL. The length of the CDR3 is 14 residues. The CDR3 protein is CASSHPAEADTQYF. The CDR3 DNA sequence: TGCGCCAGCAGCCACCCAGCCGAGGCAGATACGCAGTATTTT.

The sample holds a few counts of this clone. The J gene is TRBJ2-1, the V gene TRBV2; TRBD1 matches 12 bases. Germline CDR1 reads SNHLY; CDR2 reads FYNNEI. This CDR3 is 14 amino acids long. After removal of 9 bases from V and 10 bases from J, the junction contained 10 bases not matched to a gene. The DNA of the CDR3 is TGTGCCAGTACACGGGACAGGGGGCTATGGGAGCAGTTCTTC. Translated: CASTRDRGLWEQFF.

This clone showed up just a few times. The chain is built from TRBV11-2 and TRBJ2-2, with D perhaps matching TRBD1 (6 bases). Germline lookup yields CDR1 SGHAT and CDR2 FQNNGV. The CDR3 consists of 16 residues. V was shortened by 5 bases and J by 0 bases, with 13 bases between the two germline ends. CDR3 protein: CASSPRTDTNTGELFF. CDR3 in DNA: TGTGCCAGCAGCCCTCGGACAGATACGAACACCGGGGAGCTGTTTTTT.